One sample yielded the 15 T cell receptor beta chains listed below, sequenced in a study of blood T cell repertoires in COVID-19. Measured with immunoSEQ multiplex PCR; TCRdb has only the in-frame clones, and not every one. In the table there are 300,000 to 350,000 clones, nearly 90% of which are singletons. The sample taken for sequencing was PBMCs or T cells enriched from blood (not recorded which). The origin of the receptors is a woman aged 18 to 35 with acute COVID-19.

The CDR3 DNA reads TGTGCCAGCAGTTACGAGAACCCAAACACTGAAGCTTTCTTT. Translated: CASSYENPNTEAFF. The V gene is TRBV6-5, the J gene TRBJ1-1; D unresolved. With 2 bases removed from V and 2 bases from J, the gap between germline ends came to 9 bases. Germline CDR1 is MNHEY and CDR2 is SVGAGI. This CDR3 is built from 14 residues.

V usage is TRBV2 and J usage is TRBJ2-3; 8 bases match TRBD2. Germline V gene sequence: CDR1 SNHLY, CDR2 FYNNEI. The CDR3 is made up of 15 amino acids. The V gene end was trimmed by 6 bases and the J gene end by 0 bases; junction bases not matched to a gene: 5. In DNA, the CDR3 is TGTGCCAGCAGCGAGACTAGCGTAAGCACAGATACGCAGTATTTT. This encodes CASSETSVSTDTQYF. The full variable domain, in which reference TRBV2 and TRBJ2-3 provide the parts outside the CDR3, is EPEVTQTPSHQVTQMGQEVILRCVPISNHLYFYWYRQILGQKVEFLVSFYNNEISEKSEIFDDQFSVERPDGSNFTLKIRSTKLEDSAMYFCASSETSVSTDTQYFGPGTRLTVL.

The chain recombines TRBV6-5 with TRBJ1-2, with D uncertain. The germline V and J ends were trimmed by 0 bases and 3 bases, with 8 bases remaining between them. Germline CDR1 and CDR2: MNHEY and SVGAGI. The CDR3 consists of 14 residues. CDR3 DNA sequence: TGTGCCAGCAGTTACTCTCCCCTTCACTATGGCTACACCTTC. Translating gives CASSYSPLHYGYTF.

This clone showed up just once. The chain uses TRBV9 and TRBJ2-7, with D unclear. This CDR3 is built from 12 residues. V shed 4 bases and J shed 1 base, with 6 bases lying between them. From germline, CDR1 is SGDLS and CDR2 YYNGEE. Here the CDR3 reads CASSPVSYEQYF. In DNA form, the CDR3 reads TGTGCCAGCAGCCCCGTATCCTACGAGCAGTACTTC.

The J gene is TRBJ1-1, the V gene TRBV21-1. TRBV21-1 is designated a pseudogene. CDR3 length equals 15 residues. The CDR3 DNA reads TGTGCCAGCAGCAAAGGGGAAAGTGGGGGGACTGAAGCTTTCTTT. It yields the protein CASSKGESGGTEAFF.

This rearrangement joins TRBV27 to TRBJ2-5, with 8 bases identical to TRBD1. The germline V gene has CDR1 MNHEY and CDR2 SMNVEV (reference sequence). V shed 5 bases and J 4 bases; nucleotides not matched to a gene: 6. The CDR3 has 14 amino acids. The CDR3 sequence: CASSPDRAGETQYF. Here the CDR3 DNA reads TGTGCCAGCAGTCCGGACAGGGCGGGAGAGACCCAGTACTTC.

The chain joins TRBV20-1 to TRBJ1-2; the D gene is possibly TRBD1 (5 bases). The CDR3 loop spans 11 amino acids. CDR1 DFQATT and CDR2 SNEGSKA come from the germline V gene (reference sequence). Trimming pared 7 bases from V and 3 bases from J, leaving 9 bases between. The CDR3 protein is CSGKGDYGYTF. The CDR3 nucleotides are TGCAGTGGAAAAGGGGACTATGGCTACACCTTC.

This chain uses TRBV27 with TRBJ2-1; 12 nucleotides match TRBD1. This CDR3 is 17 amino acids long. V trimming: 5 bases; J trimming: 2 bases; junction bases outside the gene matches: 7. The germline CDR1 and CDR2 sequences are MNHEY and SMNVEV (reference sequence). The CDR3 here is CASSKGQGAPPYNEQFF. The DNA of the CDR3 is TGTGCCAGCAGTAAGGGACAGGGGGCACCCCCCTACAATGAGCAGTTCTTC.

Only one count was recorded for this clone. This sequence joins TRBV24-1 and TRBJ2-2; no clear D. This CDR3 has 15 amino acids. Germline V lookup: CDR1 KGHDR, CDR2 SFDVKD. The germline V and J ends were trimmed by 0 bases and 2 bases, with 6 bases remaining between them. CDR3 sequence reads: CATSDLGHNTGELFF. DNA for the CDR3: TGTGCCACCAGTGATTTGGGGCACAACACCGGGGAGCTGTTTTTT.

V is TRBV27 and J is TRBJ1-3; tentatively, D is TRBD1 (6 bases). Germline-derived CDR1 and CDR2 are MNHEY and SMNVEV (reference sequence). The CDR3 extends over 17 amino acids. V lost 4 bases to trimming and J lost 6 bases, with 22 bases between them. In DNA form, the CDR3 reads TGTGCCAGCAGTTCCCGAGCCCAGGGGATAGTTAAAAACACCATATATTTT. As protein: CASSSRAQGIVKNTIYF.

The rearrangement joins TRBV6-5 to TRBJ1-4; no firm D call. There are 14 residues in the CDR3. Germline V gene sequence: CDR1 MNHEY, CDR2 SVGAGI. V lost 0 bases and J 7 bases, leaving 9 bases between the germline ends. The CDR3 DNA reads as TGTGCCAGCAGTTACTCTAAGTGGGCTGAAAAACTGTTTTTT. Translation gives CASSYSKWAEKLFF.

The chain links TRBV5-1 to TRBJ2-1, with 9 bases that match TRBD2. The CDR3 sequence is 15 residues long. The J segment lost 6 bases and the V segment lost 6 bases, leaving 10 bases of the junction unmatched. Germline CDR1 and CDR2: SGHRS and YFSETQ. The CDR3 sequence: CASTPGLAYRNEQFF. The CDR3 DNA follows: TGCGCCAGCACACCGGGACTAGCCTATCGCAATGAGCAGTTCTTC.

The chain links TRBV7-9 to TRBJ2-1; 11 bases match TRBD2. This CDR3 has 20 residues. Germline CDR1 reads SEHNR; CDR2 reads FQNEAQ (reference sequence). J was trimmed by 0 bases and V by 5 bases; bases with no gene match: 15. The CDR3 coding sequence is TGTGCCAGCAGCACCGTAGGACTAGCGGGCATAATGAGCTCCTACAATGAGCAGTTCTTC. Translating gives CASSTVGLAGIMSSYNEQFF.

The sample holds a few counts of this clone. The chain combines TRBV10-2 with TRBJ1-1, with 7 positions matching TRBD1. Trimming cost V 3 bases and J 3 bases; bases outside gene matches: 7. The germline V gene encodes CDR1 WSHSY and CDR2 SAAADI. The CDR3 spans 15 residues. The CDR3 coding sequence is TGCGCCAGCAGTGAATCGACAGGGCGGTACACTGAAGCTTTCTTT. Amino acid sequence: CASSESTGRYTEAFF.

This clone has just one count. The genes are TRBV6-5 and TRBJ1-1; D gene uncertain. Germline CDR1 and CDR2: MNHEY and SVGAGI. The V end was cut by 10 bases, the J end by 3 bases, with 15 bases between. The CDR3 sequence is 13 residues long. CDR3 loop: CATFPGPDTEAFF. In DNA form, the CDR3 reads TGTGCCACCTTCCCGGGTCCGGACACTGAAGCTTTCTTT.